One and the same sample provided the 5 T cell receptor beta chains below, sequenced in a study of T cells in Graves' hyperthyroidism and ophthalmopathy. Amplification targeted TCR beta CDR3 regions from RNA transcripts. The HTBI primer set was used in a first-round RT-PCR of the TCR CDR3. TCRdb recomputed calls from the multiplex PCR reads with MiXCR, one row per CDR3 protein. Found here are around 390,000 distinct CDR3 sequences, approximately 15% of them singletons; the top ten hold around 19%. The sample consisted of blood. These receptors were taken from a woman aged 25 to 45 with Graves' ophthalmopathy.

This clonotype has ten or more counts. The gene calls are TRBV28 and TRBJ1-6; possibly TRBD1 for D (5 bases). V lost 6 bases to trimming and J lost 9 bases, with 18 bases between them. Germline V gene data show CDR1 as MDHEN and CDR2 as SYDVKM. CDR3 length equals 15 residues. In DNA, the CDR3 is TGTGCCAGCAGCCTCGGGGCAGGGAGTGGTTCACCCCTCCACTTT. Encoded protein: CASSLGAGSGSPLHF.

This clonotype was seen repeatedly, ten times or more. V usage is TRBV15 and J usage is TRBJ2-5; D ambiguous. There are 14 residues in the CDR3. The V end was cut by 0 bases, the J end by 7 bases, with 12 bases between. The germline V gene has CDR1 LNHNV and CDR2 YYDKDF (reference sequence). The CDR3 DNA sequence: TGTGCCACCAGCAGAGATTTAGACGGATGGACCCAGTACTTC. Protein: CATSRDLDGWTQYF.

The sample holds a few counts of this clonotype. This may be a read error, as it is one base from a much larger clone. The CDR3 is CSARPYEQYF. The CDR3, as DNA: TGCAGTGCTCGACCCTACGAGCAGTACTTC. This chain connects TRBV20-1 to TRBJ2-7; no clear D gene. V was clipped by 5 bases and J by 2 bases, with 4 bases between them. The CDR3 contains 10 residues. Germline CDR1 DFQATT, CDR2 SNEGSKA (reference sequence).

The chain employs TRBV19 and TRBJ2-2, with D perhaps assigned TRBD1 or TRBD2 (5 bases each). The germline V and J ends were trimmed by 8 bases and 4 bases, with 11 bases remaining between them. CDR3 length: 13 residues. Looked up from germline, CDR1 is LNHDA and CDR2 is SQIVND (reference sequence). CDR3 sequence: CASGGLITGELFF. In nucleotides, the CDR3 is TGTGCCAGTGGGGGATTAATCACCGGGGAGCTGTTTTTT.

This clonotype was observed many times. The CDR3 region is CSARKGSGNTIYF. The CDR3 DNA reads as TGCAGTGCTAGAAAGGGCTCTGGAAACACCATATATTTT. The rearrangement joins TRBV20-1 to TRBJ1-3; D not resolved. Germline V gives CDR1 DFQATT, CDR2 SNEGSKA (reference sequence). Deletions cut 2 bases from V and 0 bases from J, with 5 bases between. The CDR3 runs to 13 residues.